This TCR beta chain was profiled in a study of cytomegalovirus exposure and HLA in healthy donors. The PCR used 60 Vbeta and 13 Jbeta primers. The table came from immunoSEQ multiplex PCR; TCRdb's copy has only in-frame clones and leaves some out. Seen here are approximately 93,000 clones, 82% observed once, and the top ten hold over 3%. Nominal health characterized the donors when sampled, though unrecorded immune exposures were likely. This sequence was found in a man aged 45 to 65 in good health and CMV-seronegative. The sequenced sample consisted of PBMCs.

The CDR3 region is CASSLRGTKYNEQFF. The CDR3 coding sequence is TGTGCCAGCAGTTTAAGAGGGACAAAATACAATGAGCAGTTCTTC. The rearrangement uses TRBV28 and TRBJ2-1, with D possibly TRBD1 on 6 matching bases. Germline lookup yields CDR1 MDHEN and CDR2 SYDVKM. The CDR3 sequence is 15 residues long. With 2 bases removed from V and 4 bases from J, the gap between germline ends came to 12 bases.